This T cell receptor beta chain emerged from a study of Tregs in tolerant kidney transplant recipients. Study background: The nonmyeloablative bone marrow transplants came from related graft donors, with transient mixed chimerism.

The germline V gene encodes CDR1 SNHLY and CDR2 FYNNEI. Germline trimming cut 5 bases from V and 0 bases from J; bases unmatched to any gene: 7. This CDR3 is 15 amino acids long. Using immunoSEQ multiplex PCR, the repertoire was profiled, and TCRdb retains in-frame clones only, with some absent. The sample has 62,000 or so clones, 98% seen once. This clone appeared a single time. V usage is TRBV2 and J usage is TRBJ2-7, with 7 bases lining up with TRBD1. This TCR was recovered from a human donor who received a combined kidney and bone marrow transplant. Source: Tregs from blood, taken before the transplant. The DNA for the CDR3 is TGTGCCAGCAGTTCCTCCTGGACAGGCTCCTACGAGCAGTACTTC. Translated: CASSSSWTGSYEQYF. Together with reference TRBV2 and TRBJ2-7, the CDR3 gives the full variable domain: EPEVTQTPSHQVTQMGQEVILRCVPISNHLYFYWYRQILGQKVEFLVSFYNNEISEKSEIFDDQFSVERPDGSNFTLKIRSTKLEDSAMYFCASSSSWTGSYEQYFGPGTRLTVT.